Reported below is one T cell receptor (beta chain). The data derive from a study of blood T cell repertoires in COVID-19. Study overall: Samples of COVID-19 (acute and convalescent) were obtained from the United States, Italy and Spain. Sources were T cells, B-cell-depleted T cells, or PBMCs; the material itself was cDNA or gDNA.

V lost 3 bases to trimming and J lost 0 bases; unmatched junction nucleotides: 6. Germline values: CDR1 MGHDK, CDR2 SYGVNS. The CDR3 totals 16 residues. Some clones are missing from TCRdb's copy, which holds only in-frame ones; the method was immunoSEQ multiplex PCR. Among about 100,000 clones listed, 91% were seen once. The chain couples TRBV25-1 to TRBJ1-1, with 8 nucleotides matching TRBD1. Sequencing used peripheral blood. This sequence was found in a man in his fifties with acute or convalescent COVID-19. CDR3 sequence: CASSEWTGTMNTEAFF. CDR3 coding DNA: TGTGCCAGCAGTGAGTGGACAGGGACTATGAACACTGAAGCTTTCTTT.